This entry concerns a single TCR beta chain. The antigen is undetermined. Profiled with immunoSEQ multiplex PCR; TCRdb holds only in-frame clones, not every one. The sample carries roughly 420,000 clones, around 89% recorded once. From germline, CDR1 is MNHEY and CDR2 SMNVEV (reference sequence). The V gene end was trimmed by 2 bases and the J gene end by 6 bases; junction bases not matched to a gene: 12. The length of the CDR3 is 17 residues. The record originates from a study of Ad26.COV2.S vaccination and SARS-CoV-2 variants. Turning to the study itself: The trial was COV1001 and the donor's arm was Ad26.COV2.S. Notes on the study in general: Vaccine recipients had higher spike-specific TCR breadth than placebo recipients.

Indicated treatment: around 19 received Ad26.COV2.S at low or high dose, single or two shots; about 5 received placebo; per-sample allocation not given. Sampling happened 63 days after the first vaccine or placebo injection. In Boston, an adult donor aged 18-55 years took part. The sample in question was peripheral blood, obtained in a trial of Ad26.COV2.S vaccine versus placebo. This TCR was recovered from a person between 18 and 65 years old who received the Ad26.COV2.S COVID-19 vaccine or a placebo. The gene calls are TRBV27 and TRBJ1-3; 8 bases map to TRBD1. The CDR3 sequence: CASSLQITGGDENTIYF. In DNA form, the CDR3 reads TGTGCCAGCAGTTTACAGATTACAGGGGGAGATGAAAACACCATATATTTT.